Below are 24 T cell receptor beta chains sequenced from a single sample in a study of cytomegalovirus exposure and HLA in healthy donors. Primers for the PCR totalled 60 Vbeta and 13 Jbeta. Using immunoSEQ multiplex PCR, the repertoire was profiled, and TCRdb retains in-frame clones only, with some absent. The sample lists over 110,000 clones; roughly 79% were seen once. Input material: PBMCs. Receptors were obtained from a man between 18 and 35 years old in good health and CMV-seronegative.

The rearrangement links TRBV7-9 to TRBJ2-7; the match to TRBD1 covers 11 bases. The V gene's germline CDR1 is SEHNR and CDR2 FQNEAQ (reference sequence). There are 15 residues in the CDR3. J gave up 3 bases and V 4 bases, and 5 bases lay outside the gene matches. The CDR3 DNA is TGTGCCAGCAGCTCCCGGGACAGGGGGTTCTACGAGCAGTACTTC. Translated: CASSSRDRGFYEQYF.

J is TRBJ2-5 and V is TRBV10-3; D gene uncertain. Germline V gene data show CDR1 as ENHRY and CDR2 as SYGVKD. V was shortened by 6 bases and J by 3 bases, with 11 bases between the two germline ends. The CDR3 has 13 residues. The CDR3 spells CAISFLPKETQYF. The CDR3 DNA reads as TGTGCCATCAGCTTCCTTCCTAAAGAGACCCAGTACTTC.

Remarks on this clone: This specimen includes other DNA sequences encoding the same CDR3. This rearrangement joins TRBV27 to TRBJ1-1; weak D call: TRBD1 (5 bases). V lost 3 bases, J lost 5 bases, and 13 bases lay in between. The CDR3 loop spans 14 amino acids. Germline V gene data show CDR1 as MNHEY and CDR2 as SMNVEV (reference sequence). The CDR3 DNA is TGTGCCAGCAGTTTGACCCGGGGGGGAACTGAAGCTTTCTTT. Protein: CASSLTRGGTEAFF.

The chain recombines TRBV9 with TRBJ2-1, with D possibly being TRBD2 (6 bases). CDR3 length: 15 amino acids. Germline CDR1 is SGDLS and CDR2 is YYNGEE. The V end lost 0 bases, the J end lost 5 bases, and 12 bases lay between the germline ends. In nucleotides, the CDR3 is TGTGCCAGCAGCGTAGCGGGGCGGAGGGACAATGAGCAGTTCTTC. This translates into CASSVAGRRDNEQFF.

This chain uses TRBV27 with TRBJ1-2; a weak D match, TRBD1 (5 bases). Germline CDR1 is MNHEY and CDR2 is SMNVEV (reference sequence). V was shortened by 6 bases and J by 7 bases, with 12 bases between the two germline ends. The CDR3 totals 12 residues. The CDR3 coding sequence is TGTGCCAGCAGCCAGGGTTTATGTGGCTACACCTTC. As protein: CASSQGLCGYTF.

Only a few counts were recorded for this clone. The same CDR3 is also encoded by other DNA sequences in this sample. The rearrangement links TRBV30 to TRBJ1-1; 7 positions match TRBD1. Germline-derived CDR1 and CDR2 are GTSNPN and SVGIG (reference sequence). The CDR3 spans 14 residues. Trimming took 2 bases from V and 0 from J; bases not matched to a gene: 3. CDR3 region: CAWSPGTVNTEAFF. In nucleotides, the CDR3 is TGTGCCTGGAGTCCCGGGACAGTGAACACTGAAGCTTTCTTT.

The rearrangement links TRBV25-1 to TRBJ2-7, with D unresolved. The CDR3 loop spans 13 amino acids. Germline CDR1 MGHDK, CDR2 SYGVNS. V lost 3 bases and J lost 6, with 12 bases in between. CDR3 DNA sequence: TGTGCCAGCAGTGACTTCAGGAAAGGCGAGCAGTACTTC. Residues: CASSDFRKGEQYF.

This chain joins TRBV7-9 and TRBJ2-2; maybe TRBD1 (5 bases). CDR1 is SEHNR and CDR2 is FQNEAQ in the germline V gene (reference sequence). The CDR3 covers 13 residues. V was clipped by 8 bases and J by 5 bases, with 12 bases between them. This chain's CDR3 is CASAYSGTGELFF. CDR3 coding DNA: TGTGCCAGCGCCTACTCAGGGACCGGGGAGCTGTTTTTT.

V gene TRBV4-1 combines with J gene TRBJ2-7, with a weak D call TRBD1 (6 bases). The CDR3 consists of 14 residues. Germline CDR1 is MGHRA and CDR2 is YSYEKL. Trimming left V 4 bases short and J 3 bases short, with 13 bases between. CDR3 in amino acids: CASSPRQESYEQYF. The CDR3 bases are TGCGCCAGCAGCCCTAGACAGGAAAGCTACGAGCAGTACTTC.

J is TRBJ2-2 and V is TRBV7-2, with 11 bases aligning to TRBD1. V lost 5 bases and J lost 5; bases outside the gene matches: 4. The CDR3 runs 15 residues. CDR1 SGHTA and CDR2 FQGNSA come from the germline V gene. The CDR3: CASSGQGAGTGELFF. CDR3 in DNA: TGTGCCAGCAGCGGACAGGGGGCAGGAACCGGGGAGCTGTTTTTT.

V is TRBV2 and J is TRBJ2-5, with D perhaps matching TRBD2 (7 bases). This CDR3 comprises 15 residues. CDR1 and CDR2 from the germline V gene are SNHLY and FYNNEI. The V end was cut by 1 base, the J end by 1 base, with 10 bases between. The CDR3 coding sequence is TGTGCCAGCAGTGAAGGGGCGGGGGCCCAAGAGACCCAGTACTTC. As protein: CASSEGAGAQETQYF.

The chain has TRBV7-2 and TRBJ2-1; D unresolved. The ends were cut back, 2 bases at V and 6 bases at J, with 2 bases in the middle. This CDR3 has 11 amino acids. In germline, CDR1 is SGHTA, CDR2 FQGNSA. The CDR3 spells CASSLLNEQFF. The CDR3 DNA sequence: TGTGCCAGCAGCTTACTCAATGAGCAGTTCTTC. Together with reference TRBV7-2 and TRBJ2-1, the CDR3 gives the full variable domain: GAGVSQSPSNKVTEKGKDVELRCDPISGHTALYWYRQSLGQGLEFLIYFQGNSAPDKSGLPSDRFSAERTGGSVSTLTIQRTQQEDSAVYLCASSLLNEQFFGPGTRLTVL.

This clone was counted at least ten times. The chain combines TRBV30 with TRBJ1-1; 9 nucleotides align to TRBD1. This CDR3 region has 13 residues. Germline CDR1 GTSNPN, CDR2 SVGIG (reference sequence). J lost 7 bases, V lost 4 bases, and 7 bases had no gene match. The CDR3 DNA reads as TGTGCCTGGACTCACAGGGGGCGGAGTGAAGCTTTCTTT. Translation gives CAWTHRGRSEAFF.

The genes are TRBV14 and TRBJ2-5; D perhaps matches TRBD1 (7 bases). V shed 1 base and J shed 2 bases, with 11 bases lying between them. This CDR3 region has 15 residues. Germline V gives CDR1 SGHDN, CDR2 FVKESK. The CDR3 protein is CASSQGAGGQETQYF. The DNA for the CDR3 is TGTGCCAGCAGCCAAGGGGCAGGGGGGCAAGAGACCCAGTACTTC. The whole variable domain, filled in from reference TRBV14 and TRBJ2-5, reads EAGVTQFPSHSVIEKGQTVTLRCDPISGHDNLYWYRRVMGKEIKFLLHFVKESKQDESGMPNNRFLAERTGGTYSTLKVQPAELEDSGVYFCASSQGAGGQETQYFGPGTRLLVL.

The chain combines TRBV7-2 with TRBJ1-1, with D possibly matching TRBD1 (5 bases). Germline lookup yields CDR1 SGHTA and CDR2 FQGNSA. Between the trimmed V and J ends, which lost 2 bases and 5 bases, there was a span of 18 bases. The CDR3 has 16 amino acids. This chain's CDR3 is CASSLSSFGRGTEAFF. The CDR3, as DNA: TGTGCCAGCAGCTTATCATCGTTCGGTCGGGGGACTGAAGCTTTCTTT.

The genes are TRBV7-2 and TRBJ1-5, with D maybe TRBD1 (6 bases). This CDR3 spans 13 amino acids. Trimming pared 6 bases from V and 6 bases from J, leaving 12 bases between. Germline CDR1 and CDR2: SGHTA and FQGNSA. The CDR3: CASRPSGVQPQHF. CDR3 bases: TGTGCCAGCAGGCCATCAGGGGTTCAGCCCCAGCATTTT.

The chain carries TRBV19 and TRBJ1-2, with 7 bases identical to TRBD1. J was trimmed by 8 bases and V by 8 bases; bases with no gene match: 8. Germline V gene data show CDR1 as LNHDA and CDR2 as SQIVND (reference sequence). This CDR3 comprises 12 residues. The CDR3 here is CASLTGRSGYTF. The CDR3 nucleotides are TGTGCCAGTTTGACAGGGCGAAGCGGCTACACCTTC.

The chain joins TRBV7-3 to TRBJ2-6, with D perhaps matching TRBD1 (5 bases). The CDR3 covers 14 residues. Trimming stripped 5 bases from V and 1 base from J, with 6 bases between. Germline-derived CDR1 and CDR2 are SGHTA and FQGTGA. The CDR3 reads CASSKGSGANVLTF. In nucleotides, the CDR3 is TGTGCCAGCAGCAAGGGGTCTGGGGCCAACGTCCTGACTTTC.

The genes are TRBV10-3 and TRBJ1-2; no firm D call. V was clipped by 0 bases and J by 4 bases, with 9 bases between them. The CDR3 runs to 14 residues. Germline assignment: CDR1 ENHRY and CDR2 SYGVKD. In nucleotides, the CDR3 is TGTGCCATCAGTGAGTCGGAATGGAGCTATGGCTACACCTTC. Residues: CAISESEWSYGYTF.

The sample holds one count of this clone. The V call is TRBV6-4, the J call TRBJ2-3; the D gene is possibly TRBD1 (5 bases). Germline V lookup: CDR1 MRHNA, CDR2 SNTAGT. Between the trimmed V and J ends, which lost 2 bases and 0 bases, there was a span of 9 bases. The CDR3 spans 15 residues. The CDR3 DNA reads as TGTGCCAGCAGTGACCAAGGGGCTAGCACAGATACGCAGTATTTT. This sequence encodes CASSDQGASTDTQYF.

The chain couples TRBV4-3 to TRBJ2-5; the match to TRBD2 covers 7 bases. The better agreement between TRBJ2-7 and the DNA end casts doubt on the J call. Germline V gene sequence: CDR1 LGHNA, CDR2 YSLEER. CDR3 size: 15 residues. CDR3 nucleotide sequence: TGCGCCAGCAGCCCGGGGGGTGAGGGGACCTACGAGCAGTACTTC. It encodes CASSPGGEGTYEQYF.

This sequence joins TRBV6-1 and TRBJ2-5; D remains unclear. The DNA end is more similar to TRBJ2-7, so the J call may be wrong. Germline values: CDR1 MNHNS, CDR2 SASEGT. The CDR3 is 11 amino acids. CDR3 in DNA: TGTGCCAGCAACGTAGTGGGCGAGCAGTACTTC. Translated: CASNVVGEQYF.

The V and J genes are TRBV18 and TRBJ2-2; possibly TRBD2 for D (5 bases). The CDR3 sequence is 14 residues long. Germline loops: CDR1 KGHSH, CDR2 LQKENI. V dropped 4 bases and J dropped 1 base, with 7 bases sitting between them. This chain's CDR3 is CASSLRGNTGELFF. CDR3 DNA sequence: TGTGCCAGCTCACTTCGGGGGAACACCGGGGAGCTGTTTTTT.

This chain connects TRBV5-1 to TRBJ2-7; D gene unclear. V was cut by 1 base and J by 2 bases, with 10 bases left in between. The germline gives CDR1 SGHRS, CDR2 YFSETQ. The CDR3 loop spans 14 amino acids. CDR3 in amino acids: CASSLQEVPYEQYF. CDR3 coding DNA: TGCGCCAGCAGCTTGCAGGAAGTCCCCTACGAGCAGTACTTC.